A selection of T cell receptor beta chains follows, all from one sample in a study of blood T cell repertoires in COVID-19. The protocol was immunoSEQ multiplex PCR, while the TCRdb copy is restricted to in-frame clones and leaves out a portion. The repertoire has roughly 35,000 clones, over 70% of them found once; the top ten carry around a third. Sequences were obtained from peripheral blood. These receptor sequences come from a man older than 75 with acute or convalescent COVID-19. Both conserved end residues are part of each CDR3. The D gene is left open where the match is weak. Part of the rows lack a size; the others show once, few, many or a class for expanded clones.

d_call,j_call,v_call,clone_size,cdr3_nt,cdr3_aa
.,TRBJ2-1,TRBV7-8,few,TGTGGGACGGGACATTCGGCGACCTTTTTGGACAATGAGCAGTTCTTC,CGTGHSATFLDNEQFF
TRBD2,TRBJ2-3,TRBV5-1,.,TGCGCCAGCAGCTTCGGCGGGAGGGCTTCAGATACGCAGTATTTT,CASSFGGRASDTQYF
.,TRBJ1-2,TRBV7-2,.,TGTGCCAGCAGCCCGCAGGGACTCTATGGCTACACCTTC,CASSPQGLYGYTF
.,TRBJ1-5,TRBV6-5,few,TGTGCCAGCCAGGGTAGTAGCAATCAGCCCCAGCATTTT,CASQGSSNQPQHF
TRBD1,TRBJ1-5,TRBV6-6,.,TGTGCCAGCAGTTACGGACAGGGCAATCAGCCCCAGCATTTT,CASSYGQGNQPQHF
.,TRBJ1-6,TRBV19,.,TGTGCCAGTAGTGACAGACCCCGGGATTCACCCCTCCACTTT,CASSDRPRDSPLHF
.,TRBJ1-3,TRBV7-9,few,TGTGCCAGCAGCCATACAGGGATTGGGTACACCATATATTTT,CASSHTGIGYTIYF
.,TRBJ2-3,TRBV5-4,once,TGTGCCAGCAGCTTGTGGGCCAGGGGAACGGATACGCAGTATTTT,CASSLWARGTDTQYF
TRBD2,TRBJ2-2,TRBV9,once,TGTGCCAGCAGCGTATCTACGGGAGGGCGGACCGGGGAGCTGTTTTTT,CASSVSTGGRTGELFF
.,TRBJ1-6,TRBV3-1/TRBV3-2,once,TGTGCCAGCAGCCAAGATGCAGGGCTCTATAATTCACCCCTCCACTTT,CASSQDAGLYNSPLHF
.,TRBJ1-4,TRBV5-1,.,TGCGCCAGCAGCTTGGGCCCCGGGGGGACTAATGAAAAACTGTTTTTT,CASSLGPGGTNEKLFF
.,TRBJ2-2,TRBV7-8,.,TGTGCCAGCAGCTTTGGAGGAGACACCGGGGAGCTGTTTTTT,CASSFGGDTGELFF
TRBD1,TRBJ1-5,TRBV5-6,many,TGTGCCAGCAGCGCCTATCGGACAGGAAGCAATCAGCCCCAGCATTTT,CASSAYRTGSNQPQHF
TRBD1,TRBJ1-4,TRBV14,.,TGTGCCAGCAGCCTAAGGATCCGGGACAGGGTTGGTGAAAAACTGTTTTTT,CASSLRIRDRVGEKLFF
.,TRBJ2-1,TRBV5-4,.,TGTGCCAGCAGCTTTCAGGAATCGGACAATGAGCAGTTCTTC,CASSFQESDNEQFF
.,TRBJ2-5,TRBV7-2,.,TGTGCCAGCAGCTTACTGGTCGGGATGGGACAAGAGACCCAGTACTTC,CASSLLVGMGQETQYF
TRBD2,TRBJ2-2,TRBV7-3,once,TGTGCCAGCAGCATGGGACTAGCGGGAGGTGCCGGGGAGCTGTTTTTT,CASSMGLAGGAGELFF
.,TRBJ2-3,TRBV9,.,TGTGCCAGCAGCGCCCGGACAGAGTCAGATACGCAGTATTTT,CASSARTESDTQYF
.,TRBJ2-2,TRBV4-1,.,TGCGCCAGCAGCCAAGATAGTGGTGGCACCGGGGAGCTGTTTTTT,CASSQDSGGTGELFF
.,TRBJ1-2,TRBV6-5,.,TGTGCCAGCATTTATACAGCAGGGATAGACTATGGCTACACCTTC,CASIYTAGIDYGYTF
.,TRBJ2-4,TRBV9,.,TGTGCCAGTTCACCGCAACTAGCCAAAAACATTCAGTACTTC,CASSPQLAKNIQYF
.,TRBJ1-5,TRBV2,.,TGTGCCAGCAAGGCAGACCCGGGGTTCAATCAGCCCCAGCATTTT,CASKADPGFNQPQHF
TRBD1,TRBJ1-6,TRBV4-2,.,TGTGCCAGCAGCCAAGTTAACAGGGGAAATTCACCCCTCCACTTT,CASSQVNRGNSPLHF
TRBD2,TRBJ2-1,TRBV27,.,TGTGCCAGCAGTTCTAGCGGGGGGCGCAGTATTTCGGTCTTC,CASSSSGGRSISVF
TRBD2,TRBJ2-1,TRBV7-9,.,TGTGCCAGCAGCGATGGACTAGCGGAATACAATGAGCAGTTCTTC,CASSDGLAEYNEQFF
.,TRBJ1-2,TRBV20-1,.,TGCAGTGCTACAGGAAACTATGGCTACACCTTC,CSATGNYGYTF
TRBD1,TRBJ2-5,TRBV5-4,.,TGTGCCATCCCTACACTGCCGGGACAGGGGGGAGAGACCCAGTACTTC,CAIPTLPGQGGETQYF
.,TRBJ1-2,TRBV6-2/TRBV6-3,once,TGTGCCAGCAGCTCAGATCATCGCGGCCCCTATGGCTACACCTTC,CASSSDHRGPYGYTF
.,TRBJ2-7,TRBV6-5,.,TGTGCCAGCAGTTACTCGACGGAGGCCGAGCAGTACTTC,CASSYSTEAEQYF
.,TRBJ1-5,TRBV6-2/TRBV6-3,many,TGTGCCAGCAGTTACTCTGAGTATAATCAGCCCCAGCATTTT,CASSYSEYNQPQHF
TRBD2,TRBJ2-1,TRBV5-1,.,TGCGCCAGCAGCGGACTAGCGGGAGGGCCGGGCAATGAGCAGTTCTTC,CASSGLAGGPGNEQFF
.,TRBJ1-1,TRBV5-1,.,TGCGCCAGCAGCTTAACGAGCCGGGGGGCCACTGAAGCTTTCTTT,CASSLTSRGATEAFF
.,TRBJ1-2,TRBV28,.,TGTGCCAGCAGTTTAGGGGGGGCGCGAGGCTACACCTTC,CASSLGGARGYTF
TRBD2,TRBJ2-5,TRBV3-1/TRBV3-2,.,TGTGCCAGCAGCATGGGACTAGCGGGGCAAGAGACCCAGTACTTC,CASSMGLAGQETQYF
.,TRBJ2-1,TRBV5-1,.,TGCGCCAGCAGCCCCGGGAACTCCTTCAATGAGCAGTTCTTC,CASSPGNSFNEQFF
TRBD2,TRBJ2-3,TRBV6-2/TRBV6-3,.,TGTGCCAGCAGTCGACTAGCGGGGACAGATACGCAGTATTTT,CASSRLAGTDTQYF
.,TRBJ1-1,TRBV30,.,TGTGCCTGGAGTAGTGACAGTGAAGCTTTCTTT,CAWSSDSEAFF
TRBD1,TRBJ2-7,TRBV28,.,TGTGCCAGCAGTTCCAGGACAGGGTGGGACGAGCAGTACTTC,CASSSRTGWDEQYF
.,TRBJ2-3,TRBV20-1,.,TGCAGTGCTAGAGGTGTCGGGGAAAAGCGCTTT,CSARGVGEKRF
.,TRBJ2-5,TRBV11-2,.,TGTGCCAGCAGCCGACAGAGATTCCAAGAGACCCAGTACTTC,CASSRQRFQETQYF
.,TRBJ1-2,TRBV3-1/TRBV3-2,.,TGTGCCAGCAGCCAAGATCTGGAACAGGGATTCTATGGCTACACCTTC,CASSQDLEQGFYGYTF
.,TRBJ2-2,TRBV29-1,.,TGCAGCGTTGAAAGTGGCCCCGGGGAGCTGTTTTTT,CSVESGPGELFF
.,TRBJ1-2,TRBV19,.,TGTGCCAGTAGCAAGGGAGCCCTTAACTATGGCTACACCTTC,CASSKGALNYGYTF
.,TRBJ1-1,TRBV12-3/TRBV12-4,.,TGTGCCAGCAAATCCCATTTCACTGAAGCTTTCTTT,CASKSHFTEAFF
.,TRBJ1-5,TRBV6-1,many,TGTGCCAGCAGTGAAGCGCCGGAGGGCTCCCAGCCCCAGCATTTT,CASSEAPEGSQPQHF
TRBD1,TRBJ1-4,TRBV9,.,TGTGCCAGCAGCTCCGGACAGGGCTGGGAAAAACTGTTTTTT,CASSSGQGWEKLFF
.,TRBJ2-2,TRBV5-1,once,TGCGCCAGCAGCTTGGGCGACTTGAACACCGGGGAGCTGTTTTTT,CASSLGDLNTGELFF
TRBD1,TRBJ1-2,TRBV5-1,.,TGCGCCAGCAGCTCGGGACAGGGCGCCTATGGCTACACCTTC,CASSSGQGAYGYTF